This is a list of T cell receptor beta chains from one sample in a study of beta chain features in type 1 diabetes. Clones were read by immunoSEQ multiplex PCR, and TCRdb kept only the in-frame ones, dropping some. The repertoire holds 500,000 to 800,000 clones, with around 12% as singletons. Sequenced material: naive CD4+ T cells from blood. Receptors were obtained from a man aged 25 to 45 with type 1 diabetes. CDR3s include the opening cysteine and the closing phenylalanine or tryptophan. Fields, in order: CDR3 DNA, CDR3 protein, CDR3 length, J gene, D gene, V gene, clone size. A D gene is named only where the DNA matches it firmly. Size is stated for part of the rows, as once, few or many counts, or as a class when the clone is expanded.

TGTGCCAGCAGCTTGGACCGCCTACCACCCGGGGAGCTGTTTTTT	CASSLDRLPPGELFF	15	TRBJ2-2	-	TRBV11-2	few
TGTGCCAGCAGCAAAGAGAGGGAGAATGAAAAACTGTTTTTT	CASSKERENEKLFF	14	TRBJ1-4	-	TRBV14	few
TGCGCCAGCAGCGTGACCGGGACCGATAACGAGCAGTACTTC	CASSVTGTDNEQYF	14	TRBJ2-7	-	TRBV5-1	-
TGTGCCTCGGGACAGGGGACTTCACCCCTCCACTTT	CASGQGTSPLHF	12	TRBJ1-6	TRBD1	TRBV30	-
TGTGCCAGCAGCTTGGCTCTAGTCACAGATACGCAGTATTTT	CASSLALVTDTQYF	14	TRBJ2-3	-	TRBV5-6	few
TGCGCCAGCAGCGTTATCCTTGATCGGACAGGGTATGATGAGCAGTTCTTC	CASSVILDRTGYDEQFF	17	TRBJ2-1	TRBD1	TRBV5-1	few
TGTGCCATCAGTGCCCAGGCGGGGGTTGGAGAGACCCAGTACTTC	CAISAQAGVGETQYF	15	TRBJ2-5	TRBD2	TRBV10-3	few
TGTGCCAGCAGCTACCGGGACAGGGATACCTATGGCTACACCTTC	CASSYRDRDTYGYTF	15	TRBJ1-2	TRBD1	TRBV5-4	-
TGCGCCAGCAGTGCCCTGGCGGGAGACTACGAGCAGTACTTC	CASSALAGDYEQYF	14	TRBJ2-7	TRBD2	TRBV5-1	-
TGTGCCAGCAGTGCAGACAGGGGAATGGGGACCCAGTACTTC	CASSADRGMGTQYF	14	TRBJ2-5	TRBD1	TRBV6-5	-
TGCGCCAGCAGCCGCCAAGGACTAGCGGGGGACAATGAGCAGTTCTTC	CASSRQGLAGDNEQFF	16	TRBJ2-1	TRBD2	TRBV5-1	-
TGTGCCAGCAGCCCTAGCGGGGTGAAAGAGACCCAGTACTTC	CASSPSGVKETQYF	14	TRBJ2-5	TRBD2	TRBV7-2	-
TGTGCCAGCAGTTCGACCCGAAGCATTCAGTACTTC	CASSSTRSIQYF	12	TRBJ2-4	-	TRBV28	-
TGTGCCAGCAGTTTAGTTCTGCAGGGGAGGCAAGAGACCCAGTACTTC	CASSLVLQGRQETQYF	16	TRBJ2-5	-	TRBV27	once
TGTGCCACCAGCCCTGACCGCGATGGTGGCTACACCTTC	CATSPDRDGGYTF	13	TRBJ1-2	-	TRBV15	-
TGTGCCAGCAGCCCATCCGGGTCCCGAGGGTACAATGAGCAGTTCTTC	CASSPSGSRGYNEQFF	16	TRBJ2-1	-	TRBV9	-
TGTGCCAGCAGTCAAGGGGTTTTGGGCTATGGCTACACCTTC	CASSQGVLGYGYTF	14	TRBJ1-2	-	TRBV28	few
TGTGCCAGCTCACCACCTCCCCCCGGGGCCAACGTCCTGACTTTC	CASSPPPPGANVLTF	15	TRBJ2-6	-	TRBV18	-
TGCGCCAGCAGCCAAGAACGGGGTAGCTATGGCTACACCTTC	CASSQERGSYGYTF	14	TRBJ1-2	-	TRBV4-3	few
TGTGCTAGTGGTACCCGATCAGGGGTGGACACTGAAGCTTTCTTT	CASGTRSGVDTEAFF	15	TRBJ1-1	-	TRBV12-5	-
TGCGCCAGCAGCCGCGGGGACAGGGAACGGGACAATGAGCAGTTCTTC	CASSRGDRERDNEQFF	16	TRBJ2-1	TRBD1	TRBV5-1	-
TGTGCCAGCAGCTTAGCGGACAGGGAGCAGTTCTTC	CASSLADREQFF	12	TRBJ2-1	TRBD1	TRBV7-9	few
TGTGCCAGCAGCTTGGGACAGGGGGAAGAGACCCAGTACTTC	CASSLGQGEETQYF	14	TRBJ2-5	TRBD1	TRBV7-2	-
TGTGCCAGCAGCGTGGATGGGGGCAGGAACACTGAAGCTTTCTTT	CASSVDGGRNTEAFF	15	TRBJ1-1	-	TRBV9	-
TGTGCCTGGAGTGTACTGGGCTTACTCTCTGGAAACACCATATATTTT	CAWSVLGLLSGNTIYF	16	TRBJ1-3	-	TRBV30	-
TGTGCCACCAGCAGAGGGGATGGGACCCTGCCGGCCAATGAGCAGTTCTTC	CATSRGDGTLPANEQFF	17	TRBJ2-1	-	TRBV15	-
TGTGCCAGCAGCCCCTGGACAGAGACCTACGAGCAGTACTTC	CASSPWTETYEQYF	14	TRBJ2-7	-	TRBV7-2	few
TGTGCCAGCAGTGTACAGGGAAAACTGTTTTTT	CASSVQGKLFF	11	TRBJ1-4	-	TRBV25-1	-
TGCGGGAGTCGGTCCTCCCGTAATTCACCCCTCCACTTT	CGSRSSRNSPLHF	13	TRBJ1-6	-	TRBV28	few
TGTGCCAGCAGATTCTCTACCTACGAGCAGTACTTC	CASRFSTYEQYF	12	TRBJ2-7	-	TRBV6-6	few
TGTGCCAGCAGCGTAGATGAGGGCCGGAATGAGCAGTTCTTC	CASSVDEGRNEQFF	14	TRBJ2-1	-	TRBV9	-
TGCGCCAGCAGCCAGATTTGGGGGACAGAAAACATTCAGTACTTC	CASSQIWGTENIQYF	15	TRBJ2-4	TRBD1	TRBV4-1	few
TGTGCCAGCAGCCCCGGACTAGCGGGGGCCGGGAACACCGGGGAGCTGTTTTTT	CASSPGLAGAGNTGELFF	18	TRBJ2-2	TRBD2	TRBV7-9	-
TGCGCCAGCAGCCAAAACAGGGTCGATACAGATACGCAGTATTTT	CASSQNRVDTDTQYF	15	TRBJ2-3	-	TRBV5-1	-
TGCGCCAGCAGCCAAACCAACAGTGTGAATGAAAAACTGTTTTTT	CASSQTNSVNEKLFF	15	TRBJ1-4	-	TRBV4-3	many
TGTGCCAGCAGCTTACGGGGGGTTACCTACAATGAGCAGTTCTTC	CASSLRGVTYNEQFF	15	TRBJ2-1	TRBD2	TRBV7-9	-
TGTGCCATCAGTGAGGAGCGTCGCGAGCAGTACTTC	CAISEERREQYF	12	TRBJ2-7	-	TRBV10-3	-
TGTGCCAGCAGTGTTCAAGGGGCCCTCTACGAGCAGTACTTC	CASSVQGALYEQYF	14	TRBJ2-7	-	TRBV2	-
TGTGCCAGCAGCCCCGACCATCAGGGCACTGAAGCTTTCTTT	CASSPDHQGTEAFF	14	TRBJ1-1	-	TRBV7-3	few
TGTGCCAGCAGTCCCCGGGACAGATTCTATGGCTACACCTTC	CASSPRDRFYGYTF	14	TRBJ1-2	TRBD1	TRBV28	-
TGTGCCAGCAGCCCTACGACAGGGACGTCCGGAACCCAGTACTTC	CASSPTTGTSGTQYF	15	TRBJ2-5	TRBD1	TRBV11-2	-
TGTGCCAGCGGGGTTTCTGCGATCTCCTACGAGCAGTACTTC	CASGVSAISYEQYF	14	TRBJ2-7	-	TRBV6-5	few
TGTGCCAGTAGTATGGAAGTGAACACCGGGGAGCTGTTTTTT	CASSMEVNTGELFF	14	TRBJ2-2	-	TRBV19	few
TGTGCCATCAGTGTAGGGGATCGGGGTTCACCCCTCCACTTT	CAISVGDRGSPLHF	14	TRBJ1-6	-	TRBV10-3	few
TGCGCCAGCAGCTCGGACTCCGGGGAGCTGTTTTTT	CASSSDSGELFF	12	TRBJ2-2	-	TRBV5-1	-
TGTGCCTGGAGTGCTATGGGTTTCAATCAGCCCCAGCATTTT	CAWSAMGFNQPQHF	14	TRBJ1-5	-	TRBV30	-
TGTGCCTGGGGGAGTGGAGGCCTACGGGACGGCTCTGGGGCCAACGTCCTGACTTTC	CAWGSGGLRDGSGANVLTF	19	TRBJ2-6	-	TRBV30	-
TGCGCCAGCAGCCAAGAAATCGGTCAGCCCCAGCATTTT	CASSQEIGQPQHF	13	TRBJ1-5	-	TRBV4-3	few
TGCGCCAGCAGCCGCGCCGGGACAGGGGCCTACAATGAGCAGTTCTTC	CASSRAGTGAYNEQFF	16	TRBJ2-1	TRBD1	TRBV4-3	-
TGTGCCAGCAGTGACTCACGGGGGGGTGAGAGGTTTTTT	CASSDSRGGERFF	13	TRBJ2-3	TRBD2	TRBV6-4	-
TGTGCCAGCAGACAAATAGCGGGAGCACAAGAGACCCAGTACTTC	CASRQIAGAQETQYF	15	TRBJ2-5	TRBD2	TRBV5-4	few
TGCAGCGTTGAAGCGACCTACGAGCAGTACTTC	CSVEATYEQYF	11	TRBJ2-7	-	TRBV29-1	few
TGTGCCAGTCAGTATATGGAGACCCAGTACTTC	CASQYMETQYF	11	TRBJ2-5	-	TRBV19	-
TGTGCTAGTGGTTTGGTAGAGGGGGCCGCCGGGGAGCTGTTTTTT	CASGLVEGAAGELFF	15	TRBJ2-2	TRBD1	TRBV12-5	few